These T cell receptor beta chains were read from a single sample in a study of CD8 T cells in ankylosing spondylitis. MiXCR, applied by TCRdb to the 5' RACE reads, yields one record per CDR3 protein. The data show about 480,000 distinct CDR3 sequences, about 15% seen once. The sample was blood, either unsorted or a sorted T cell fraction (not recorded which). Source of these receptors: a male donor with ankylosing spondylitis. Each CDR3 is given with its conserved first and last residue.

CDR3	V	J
CSARTGFTEAFF	TRBV20-1	TRBJ1-1
CAISEDGYSNQPQHF	TRBV10-3	TRBJ1-5
CSGEQGATEAFF	TRBV20-1	TRBJ1-1
CASSYSTGTYGYTF	TRBV6-5	TRBJ1-2
CASSRGDQRFTGELFF	TRBV12-3/TRBV12-4	TRBJ2-2
CATSKDRGGWPQHF	TRBV15	TRBJ1-5
CASSPATPDTQYF	TRBV18	TRBJ2-3
CASSASGTGTDTQYF	TRBV18	TRBJ2-3
CASSRTSGIREAQYF	TRBV4-2	TRBJ2-5
CASSLRVLGPETQYF	TRBV7-2	TRBJ2-5
CASSLRGGRATDTQYF	TRBV7-9	TRBJ2-3
CASNPELVNYGYTF	TRBV6-1	TRBJ1-2
CASSLDRYGAGGPGGEQFF	TRBV7-8	TRBJ2-1
CASSQDIGTANTEAFF	TRBV4-1	TRBJ1-1
CASTKTGGNNIYF	TRBV7-9	TRBJ1-3
CAWGHRTEAFF	TRBV30	TRBJ1-1
CASQSGTGAYEQYF	TRBV5-1	TRBJ2-7
CASSQEETRKKGTQYF	TRBV14	TRBJ2-5
CASSSYRDTEAFF	TRBV9	TRBJ1-1
CSARSGTENQPQHF	TRBV20-1	TRBJ1-5
CASSEPGLAGETQYF	TRBV12-3/TRBV12-4	TRBJ2-5
CASSQDVGNTEAFF	TRBV3-1	TRBJ1-1